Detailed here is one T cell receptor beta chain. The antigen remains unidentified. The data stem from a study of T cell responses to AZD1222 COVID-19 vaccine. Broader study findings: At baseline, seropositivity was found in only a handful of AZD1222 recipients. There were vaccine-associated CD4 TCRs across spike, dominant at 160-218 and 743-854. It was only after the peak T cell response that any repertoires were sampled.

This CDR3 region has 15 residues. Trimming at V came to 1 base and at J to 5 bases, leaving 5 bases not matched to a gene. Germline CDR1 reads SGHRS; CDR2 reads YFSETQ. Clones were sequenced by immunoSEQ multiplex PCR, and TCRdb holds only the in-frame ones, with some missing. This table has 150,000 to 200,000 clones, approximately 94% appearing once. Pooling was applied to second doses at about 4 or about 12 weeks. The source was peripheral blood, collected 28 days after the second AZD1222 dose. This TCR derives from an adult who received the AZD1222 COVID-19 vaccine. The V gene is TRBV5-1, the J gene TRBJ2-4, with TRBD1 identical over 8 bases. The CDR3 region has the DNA TGCGCCAGCAGCTTGTTTGACAGGGGTGAAAACATTCAGTACTTC. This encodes CASSLFDRGENIQYF.